This T cell receptor (beta chain) was profiled in a study of cytomegalovirus exposure and HLA in healthy donors (TCRdb year 2017). Looking at the study overall: According to an earlier analysis of a few hundred of the donors, about 190 million T cells yielded 95 million to 140 million unique TCR beta sequences and about 300 Gb of sequence data. Four or five DR-DQ haplotypes were handled as single units for association and clustering because linkage in the cohort was strong. Among 398 genotyped donors of the cohort, an average of approximately 240,000 unique TCR beta nucleotide sequences was sequenced per donor, of which approximately 18% were non-productive. In an earlier analysis of 587 of the donors, high-throughput TCR beta sequencing was used to judge whether each TCR beta V gene segment behaved as functional or pseudogenic. HLA typing included class I and class II loci at four-digit resolution. Every discovery cohort repertoire had been produced on one sequencing platform. Rather than using new phenotypic data, the later analysis identified candidate immune exposures from TCR beta sequences and from how often those sequences occurred across donors. Along with the approximately 670-subject first cohort, a separate validation cohort of more than 90 different subjects was used. Of the 300 to 500 genotyped donors, approximately 80% were placed in the genetic ancestry cluster associated with self-reported Caucasian donors. The study used immunosequencing to profile the T cell repertoires of several hundred subjects and linked those repertoires to cytomegalovirus serostatus. The study was designed to test whether signatures of past pathogen exposure could be identified by cataloging public T cell receptors. A later genetic analysis used genome-wide SNP genotypes for 398 of the 666 donors, treating that subset as a discovery cohort. Donor age, sex, ethnicity and CMV serostatus were compiled together with the repertoire data. High-throughput TCR immunosequencing, statistical association of individual TCRs with disease status, and machine learning were combined to predict cytomegalovirus infection status. A later analysis re-examined previously published TCR beta repertoires from about 670 donors and added high-resolution HLA genotyping to investigate patterns of TCR occurrence. An early release covering around 630 HLA-typed donors comprised 250 to 350 gigabases of sequencing data and tens of millions of unique TCR sequences. Typing coverage varied by locus: about 629-640 donors for A, B, C, DRB1 and DQB1; roughly 510 for DQA1; more than 600 for DPA1; approximately 490 for DPB1. Summary of the overall study and its limitations: The authors suggested that the approach could potentially be extended to other disease states and immunological phenotypes. Correlated functional status among segregating V segments might reflect linkage disequilibrium, but an unknown experimental factor could not be ruled out. In a later analysis, the rate of TCR association differed among HLA loci, with DRB1 alleles having the most associated TCRs and HLA-C alleles having the fewest. The earlier analysis of 587 of the donors excluded 15 to 20 rarely observed V segments, including chromosome 9 orphons, because counts were too low. In a later analysis, 15,000 to 20,000 TCR beta sequences were associated with specific HLA alleles at a false discovery rate of 0.05. Three of the identified cytomegalovirus-associated TCR beta chains were confirmed in vitro to be specific for cytomegalovirus antigens. In the study, around 160 TCR beta chains were listed as associated with cytomegalovirus. A later analysis reported that several top co-occurrence clusters appeared linked to parvovirus B19, influenza, CMV and Epstein-Barr virus. A further reported finding was that TCR beta sequences accurately predicted the HLA-A and HLA-B alleles for most subjects in the first cohort. V-gene and J-gene trimming of TCR beta chains was associated with a missense DCLRE1C variant in a later genetic analysis, and the association was replicated in an independent cohort. When HLA alleles, especially DR and DQ, strongly co-occurred, attributing TCR associations to individual alleles was difficult. In a later analysis, HLA-associated TCR beta chains were found to be more clonally expanded and to have lower generation probabilities than equally common non-associated chains. Cytomegalovirus status was reported to be diagnosed by the classifier with high specificity and sensitivity in both the original and validation cohorts. In a later analysis, most CMV-associated TCR beta chains were found to appear HLA-restricted, with HLA associations seemingly driven largely by CMV exposure. Immune exposure information for the cohort was limited to CMV serostatus. An earlier analysis of around 600 of the donors showed that most TCR beta V segments appeared in productive rearrangements either about 90% or about 30% of the time, which broadly matched IMGT annotations. Some IMGT-functional V segments, including TRBV6-2 and TRBV6-3, could not be distinguished by the 87-base-pair reads and were therefore excluded. In a later genetic analysis, fewer N-insertions in productive TCRs were reported among donors in an Asian-associated ancestry cluster than the 666-donor mean. Because HLA typing was missing for some donors at each locus, association tests included only the typed subset. Across donors, most TCR sequences were observed very rarely, whereas some public TCRs were present in many individuals. Roughly uniform sequencing depth across donors was assumed in presence/absence analyses, although this assumption may not hold. A group of highly shared sequence variants was considered likely to be a technical artifact of the sequencing pipeline. Only TCR beta chains were sequenced in this cohort, and the absence of alpha or paired-chain data limited detectable features.

Concerning this clone: Its antigen is unknown. The input lacks base qualities; no much larger clone sits a single base away. Other DNA sequences in this sample translate to the same CDR3.

In total, 630 or so healthy bone marrow donors made up the cohort. At the time of sampling, every cohort member was nominally healthy, though immune exposures that went unrecorded were likely present. The donor tested CMV seronegative and was one of the 352 seronegative cohort members. A peripheral blood sample was provided by each donor, and peripheral blood mononuclear cells were used for TCR beta sequencing. The Qiagen DNeasy Blood Extraction Kit was used to extract genomic DNA from the blood cell samples. Libraries came from the immunoSEQ multiplex PCR assay. The multiplex PCR relied on a mix of 60 forward primers for TCR Vbeta segments and 13 reverse primers for TCR Jbeta segments. A multiplex PCR assay on genomic DNA amplified the CDR3 region of rearranged TCR beta genes. The Illumina HiSeq System was used to sequence the amplified TCR beta libraries as 87-base-pair reads. In the paper's pipeline: A later analysis tallied around 87 million unique TCR beta chains across the 666 repertoires, and approximately 9.9 million of those chains were shared by two or more donors. Raw reads were error-corrected and collapsed into unique sequences with a nearest-neighbor algorithm that merged closely related sequences to remove PCR and sequencing errors. CDR3 sequences were aligned to IMGT reference sequences to assign V, D and J gene segments. For a sequence to be retained, a match of at least six nucleotides to both a V gene segment and a J gene segment was required. A rearrangement was called productive if the CDR3 had no stop codons and remained in frame with V and J, and every other rearrangement was called non-productive. Following IMGT convention, CDR3 was defined as the stretch from the second conserved V-encoded cysteine up to the conserved J-encoded phenylalanine. The earlier analysis of about 610 of the donors excluded sequences that lacked an unambiguous match to a single V gene segment. In an earlier analysis of approximately 590 of the donors, V segments were called functional above 56.7% productive rearrangements and were called segregating when the between-donor standard deviation exceeded 5%. A statistical classification framework was built to diagnose cytomegalovirus status from the catalog of TCR beta chain sequences. A later analysis assigned V and J genes by comparing TCR nucleotide sequences with IMGT/GENE-DB human TR gene sequences. The TCRdist pipeline was used in a later analysis to assign CDR3 sequences and most-parsimonious VDJ recombination scenarios. In a later analysis, every TCR beta chain was defined by the combination of its CDR3 amino acid sequence and its V-gene family, and reads without a unique V-gene family were dropped. A later analysis removed 592 highly shared, low-generation-probability nucleotide sequences to deal with suspected cross-contamination and a sequencing artifact. A later analysis calculated a clonal expansion index for each public chain from normalized within-repertoire ranks of inferred template counts. In a later analysis, generation probabilities were computed with a VDJ recombination model fitted to out-of-frame rearrangements, and the resulting probabilities were checked against IGoR. In a later analysis, TCR-TCR, TCR-HLA and TCR-CMV co-occurrence was scored with hypergeometric tests, and a repertoire-size bias correction was applied to TCR pairs. In a later analysis, false discovery rates were estimated by permuting HLA or CMV assignments 20 times. In a later analysis, co-occurring TCRs were grouped using DBSCAN, and TCRdist sequence similarity was added for clustering within HLA-allele-positive subsets. Repertoires with fewer than 30,000 or more than 120,000 public chains, plus five repertoires with anomalous nucleotide sharing, were excluded from co-occurrence clustering. TCRdb re-hosts the immuneACCESS table, in-frame sequences only. Its copies lack some clones; in the studies checked, an unresolved V gene accounts for under half of them, and the cause for the rest is not known. V and J calls and clone size are copied from that table; D and trimming were computed from the DNA. Present in this sample are under 200,000 clones, around 68% of which were seen just once. The ten largest clonotypes hold roughly 2.9% of the sample.

The cysteine opens and the phenylalanine closes a CDR3 of 12 amino acids. Of the read, only the CDR3 DNA is kept; its 36 bases are in frame from base 1. Via the germline V gene, CDR1 is SQVTM and CDR2 ANQGSEA. The germline V and J ends show losses of 4 bases and 1 base respectively, and no gene match explains 1 base of the junction. The sequencing input was PBMCs. The origin of this receptor is a man in his forties or fifties in good health and CMV-seronegative. The rearrangement combines TRBV29-1 with TRBJ2-7; 7 central bases correspond to TRBD1. The CDR3 has the sequence CSVGQGSYEQYF. The DNA sequence is as follows: TGCAGCGTTGGACAGGGTTCCTACGAGCAGTACTTC.